A single sample is the source of the 28 T cell receptor beta chains below, sequenced in a study of cytomegalovirus exposure and HLA in healthy donors. This PCR relied on a set of 60 Vbeta primers and 13 Jbeta primers. Method: immunoSEQ multiplex PCR; TCRdb's copy keeps in-frame clones and lacks some. The table shows 150,000 to 200,000 clones, with about four fifths occurring only once. The sample comprised PBMCs. The receptors shown here come from a woman between 25 and 40 years old in good health and CMV-seropositive.

There are a few counts of this clone. V is TRBV11-2 and J is TRBJ1-4; the match to TRBD1 covers 8 bases. This CDR3 has 16 amino acids. Germline CDR1 reads SGHAT; CDR2 reads FQNNGV. Trimming removed 5 bases from V and 7 bases from J; junction bases left unmatched: 12. CDR3 residues: CASSQTGQGISEKLFF. CDR3 nucleotide sequence: TGTGCCAGCAGCCAGACCGGACAGGGAATAAGTGAAAAACTGTTTTTT.

This rearrangement joins TRBV7-8 to TRBJ1-3; TRBD1 agrees at 8 bases. In germline, CDR1 is SGHVS, CDR2 FQNEAQ. The CDR3 has 19 residues. V shed 1 base and J 2 bases; nucleotides not matched to a gene: 13. The CDR3 DNA sequence: TGTGCCAGCAGCTTAGAACCCCAGGGGGCGGTTTTGCCTGGAAACACCATATATTTT. This encodes CASSLEPQGAVLPGNTIYF.

A remark on this clone: One end of the junction varies from germline; a read error may be responsible. DNA for the CDR3: TGTGCCAGCGGCTACGGAGGGAACACTGAAGCTTTCTTT. Amino acid sequence: CASGYGGNTEAFF. The chain has TRBV4-1 and TRBJ1-1; D ambiguous. This CDR3 is built from 13 residues. Germline CDR1 MGHRA, CDR2 YSYEKL.

This chain links TRBV19 with TRBJ1-6; D is ambiguous. The CDR3 consists of 13 residues. Trimming took off 6 bases at V and 4 bases at J, with 7 bases between the two ends. The V gene's germline CDR1 is LNHDA and CDR2 SQIVND (reference sequence). The CDR3 DNA follows: TGTGCCAGTAGCGGGTCGTATAATTCACCCCTCCACTTT. Protein product: CASSGSYNSPLHF.

This clone showed up just once. The rearrangement joins TRBV2 to TRBJ1-2, with 9 bases fitting TRBD1. CDR1 is SNHLY and CDR2 is FYNNEI in the germline V gene. The trim removed 6 bases at V and 2 bases at J, leaving 7 bases unmatched. The CDR3 is 15 amino acids. Here the CDR3 DNA reads TGTGCCAGCAGGAAAGAGACAGGGGGAAACTATGGCTACACCTTC. Protein product: CASRKETGGNYGYTF.

This chain connects TRBV21-1 to TRBJ1-2; TRBD1, as called in the table, went unchecked against the DNA. TRBV21-1 is deemed a pseudogene. This CDR3 is 16 amino acids long. CDR3 coding DNA: TGTGCCAGCAGCAATCTGCGACAGGGGGCACGCTATGGCTACACCTTC. It encodes CASSNLRQGARYGYTF.

The rearrangement links TRBV2 to TRBJ1-1, with 7 bases lining up with TRBD1. From germline, CDR1 is SNHLY and CDR2 FYNNEI. V shed 0 bases, J shed 1 base, and the junction held 5 bases outside the gene matches. The CDR3 has 16 residues. The CDR3, as DNA: TGTGCCAGCAGTGAAGCTTGGACAGGCTCGAACACTGAAGCTTTCTTT. Protein product: CASSEAWTGSNTEAFF.

The chain has TRBV5-1 and TRBJ2-3; D might be TRBD2 (5 bases). The germline gives CDR1 SGHRS, CDR2 YFSETQ. The germline V and J ends were trimmed by 4 bases and 2 bases, with 11 bases remaining between them. This CDR3 has 14 residues. The CDR3 loop is CASSPSGLTDTQYF. In DNA, the CDR3 is TGCGCCAGCAGCCCAAGCGGACTCACAGATACGCAGTATTTT. The full variable domain, with the rest looked up from reference TRBV5-1 and TRBJ2-3, is KAGVTQTPRYLIKTRGQQVTLSCSPISGHRSVSWYQQTPGQGLQFLFEYFSETQRNKGNFPGRFSGRQFSNSRSEMNVSTLELGDSALYLCASSPSGLTDTQYFGPGTRLTVL.

This rearrangement joins TRBV6-5 to TRBJ2-7, with a tentative D call TRBD1 (6 bases). V lost 5 bases and J 3 bases, leaving 11 bases between the germline ends. Germline values: CDR1 MNHEY, CDR2 SVGAGI. The CDR3 has 13 residues. CDR3 sequence (DNA): TGTGCCAGCAGTCCACAGGGAATCTACGAGCAGTACTTC. Translated, it gives CASSPQGIYEQYF.

V gene TRBV28 combines with J gene TRBJ2-4, with TRBD1 as a possible D gene (5 bases). The CDR3 has 16 amino acids. Germline lookup yields CDR1 MDHEN and CDR2 SYDVKM. Trimming took off 5 bases at V and 0 bases at J, with 14 bases between the two ends. The CDR3 spells CASSLPYRGAKNIQYF. The CDR3 nucleotides read TGTGCCAGCAGTCTCCCTTATAGGGGAGCCAAAAACATTCAGTACTTC.

The V call is TRBV9, the J call TRBJ1-2; 8 bases fit TRBD1. V shed 0 bases, J shed 5 bases, and the junction held 6 bases outside the gene matches. This CDR3 is built from 15 residues. CDR1 and CDR2 from the germline V gene are SGDLS and YYNGEE. The CDR3 reads CASSVEDRVGYGYTF. In DNA, the CDR3 is TGTGCCAGCAGCGTAGAGGACAGGGTTGGGTATGGCTACACCTTC. The entire variable domain, with the rest obtained from reference TRBV9 and TRBJ1-2, is as follows: DSGVTQTPKHLITATGQRVTLRCSPRSGDLSVYWYQQSLDQGLQFLIQYYNGEERAKGNILERFSAQQFPDLHSELNLSSLELGDSALYFCASSVEDRVGYGYTFGSGTRLTVV.

The rearrangement links TRBV4-2 to TRBJ2-1, with D unresolved. CDR1 and CDR2 from the germline V gene are LGHNA and YNFKEQ. The CDR3 is made up of 13 amino acids. The germline V and J ends were trimmed by 1 base and 6 bases, with 7 bases remaining between them. The CDR3 here is CASSQVRFNEQFF. The DNA of the CDR3 is TGTGCCAGCAGCCAAGTACGGTTCAATGAGCAGTTCTTC.

The genes are TRBV28 and TRBJ1-1; perhaps TRBD1 as D (6 bases). The CDR3 sequence is 16 residues long. Trimming removed 5 bases from V and 1 base from J, with 17 bases in between. Germline V gene lookup returns CDR1 MDHEN and CDR2 SYDVKM. The chain's CDR3 is CASSRGQLRPNTEAFF. CDR3 nucleotides: TGTGCCAGCAGTAGAGGACAGCTAAGACCGAACACTGAAGCTTTCTTT. Full variable domain (outside the CDR3, taken from reference TRBV28 and TRBJ1-1): DVKVTQSSRYLVKRTGEKVFLECVQDMDHENMFWYRQDPGLGLRLIYFSYDVKMKEKGDIPEGYSVSREKKERFSLILESASTNQTSMYLCASSRGQLRPNTEAFFGQGTRLTVV.

The rearrangement joins TRBV6-1 to TRBJ2-7, with 10 bases aligning to TRBD2. CDR3 length equals 17 residues. The V gene's germline CDR1 is MNHNS and CDR2 SASEGT. Trimming removed 1 base from V and 1 base from J; junction bases left unmatched: 7. DNA of the CDR3: TGTGCCAGCAGTGAAGTAGCCCGGACTAGCGGATCCTACGAGCAGTACTTC. Its translation is CASSEVARTSGSYEQYF.

This clone was observed a single time. CDR3 protein: CASSLQGIGIQYF. The DNA of the CDR3 is TGTGCCAGCAGCTTGCAGGGAATTGGCATTCAGTACTTC. The J gene is TRBJ2-4, the V gene TRBV5-4; possibly TRBD1 for D (5 bases). CDR1 and CDR2 (germline): SGHNT, YYREEE (reference sequence). The CDR3 contains 13 residues. Trimming shortened V by 1 base and J by 9 bases, and 11 bases separated the two germline ends.

The CDR3 DNA is TGTGCCACCAGCGACGGGAGTCGGTACAATGAGCAGTTCTTC. Its translation is CATSDGSRYNEQFF. The genes are TRBV15 and TRBJ2-1; weak D call: TRBD2 (6 bases). The CDR3 has 14 residues. The germline V gene encodes CDR1 LNHNV and CDR2 YYDKDF (reference sequence). Trimming cost V 5 bases and J 4 bases, with 12 bases left between them.

This clone was recorded a few times. The sample holds other DNA sequences that translate to the same CDR3. The V gene is TRBV6-5, the J gene TRBJ1-1; no definite D call. V shed 0 bases and J shed 1 base, with 3 bases lying between them. CDR1 and CDR2 from the germline V gene are MNHEY and SVGAGI. The CDR3 contains 13 residues. The CDR3 sequence: CASSYSRNTEAFF. DNA for the CDR3: TGTGCCAGCAGTTACTCGCGGAACACTGAAGCTTTCTTT.

This clone was counted between two and nine times. This chain connects TRBV5-3 to TRBJ2-3, with D maybe TRBD2 (5 bases). TRBV5-3 is flagged as an ORF with uncertain function. The CDR3 is 16 residues long. V lost 1 base to trimming and J lost 1 base, with 13 bases between them. The CDR3 region is CARSLSRGGGTDTQYF. The CDR3 region has the DNA TGTGCCAGAAGCTTGAGCCGGGGTGGGGGCACAGATACGCAGTATTTT.

CDR3 region: CASSYSRGPHIYEQYF. The CDR3 nucleotides are TGTGCCAGCAGTTACTCTCGCGGGCCCCACATCTACGAGCAGTACTTC. This chain joins TRBV6-5 and TRBJ2-5; TRBD2 is a possible D gene (5 bases). The J call may be mistaken, given a closer DNA end match to TRBJ2-7. The CDR3 has 16 residues. Germline loops: CDR1 MNHEY, CDR2 SVGAGI.

This clone was counted once. One end of the junction is discordant with germline, which a read error may explain. The rearrangement joins TRBV7-7 to TRBJ2-5, with 10 bases identical to TRBD2. The DNA end is more similar to TRBJ2-7, so the J call may be wrong. Germline V gene lookup returns CDR1 SSHAT and CDR2 FNYEAQ (reference sequence). The CDR3 is 14 amino acids. The CDR3 spells CASSLLAGSYEQYF. The CDR3 nucleotides read TGTGCTAGCAGCTTACTAGCGGGATCCTACGAGCAGTACTTC.

J is TRBJ2-3 and V is TRBV9; 14 bases are a match to TRBD2. Germline V gene data show CDR1 as SGDLS and CDR2 as YYNGEE. The V gene end was trimmed by 4 bases and the J gene end by 0 bases; junction bases not matched to a gene: 16. The CDR3 runs 21 residues. CDR3: CASSPRAWTSGGRPSTDTQYF. The CDR3 DNA sequence: TGTGCCAGCAGCCCCCGGGCCTGGACTAGCGGGGGGAGGCCTAGCACAGATACGCAGTATTTT.

The chain uses TRBV5-1 and TRBJ1-1; 9 nucleotides match TRBD1. V lost 3 bases to trimming and J lost 8 bases; unmatched junction nucleotides: 2. The CDR3 length is 12 residues. From germline, CDR1 is SGHRS and CDR2 YFSETQ. CDR3 in amino acids: CASSWGQGEAFF. The CDR3 coding sequence is TGCGCCAGCAGCTGGGGACAGGGAGAAGCTTTCTTT.

The chain combines TRBV6-5 with TRBJ1-2, with TRBD1 matching over 10 bases. The CDR3 length is 15 residues. The trim removed 4 bases at V and 8 bases at J, leaving 10 bases unmatched. Germline CDR1 reads MNHEY; CDR2 reads SVGAGI. The CDR3: CASSSPGTGVEGYTF. In nucleotides, the CDR3 is TGTGCCAGCAGTTCCCCCGGGACAGGGGTTGAAGGCTACACCTTC.

This chain uses TRBV7-8 with TRBJ2-3; D unresolved. The CDR3 is 12 residues long. V was clipped by 5 bases and J by 0 bases, with 3 bases between them. Germline lookup yields CDR1 SGHVS and CDR2 FQNEAQ. Written as DNA, the CDR3 is TGTGCCAGCAGCGCGAGCACAGATACGCAGTATTTT. This sequence encodes CASSASTDTQYF.

The chain carries TRBV9 and TRBJ1-1; D possibly corresponds to TRBD1 (5 bases). The CDR3 spans 14 residues. V lost 6 bases and J lost 4, with 16 bases in between. Germline V gene lookup returns CDR1 SGDLS and CDR2 YYNGEE. CDR3 residues: CASTPWGDSTEAFF. The DNA of the CDR3 is TGTGCCAGCACCCCTTGGGGGGATTCCACTGAAGCTTTCTTT.

Only a few counts were recorded for this clone. The V and J genes are TRBV9 and TRBJ1-3; D gene ambiguous. This CDR3 has 16 amino acids. Trimming took off 2 bases at V and 0 bases at J, with 12 bases between the two ends. Per germline, CDR1 SGDLS and CDR2 YYNGEE. The CDR3, as DNA: TGTGCCAGCAGCGTCGAACAATCGCCCTCTGGAAACACCATATATTTT. Its protein product is CASSVEQSPSGNTIYF.

The rearrangement joins TRBV9 to TRBJ2-3; 8 bases are a match to TRBD1. In germline, CDR1 is SGDLS, CDR2 YYNGEE. Unmatched junction bases numbered 11, after V lost 4 bases and J lost 4 bases. The CDR3 totals 16 residues. The CDR3 is CASSQFDRGSSDTQYF. For the CDR3, the DNA is TGTGCCAGCAGCCAATTCGACAGGGGATCCTCAGATACGCAGTATTTT.

The V gene is TRBV19, the J gene TRBJ2-7; 14 bases are shared with TRBD2. Per germline, CDR1 LNHDA and CDR2 SQIVND (reference sequence). Trimming took 3 bases from V and 10 from J; bases not matched to a gene: 8. The CDR3 length is 15 residues. In DNA, the CDR3 is TGTGCCAGTAGTATTTCTGGGACTAGCGGGAGTGTTCAGTACTTC. It encodes CASSISGTSGSVQYF.